Below are 21 T cell receptor beta chains sequenced from a single sample in a study of T cells in Graves' hyperthyroidism and ophthalmopathy. RNA transcripts yielded amplified TCR beta CDR3 regions. First-round RT-PCR with HTBI primers amplified the TCR CDR3 region. MiXCR, applied by TCRdb to the multiplex PCR reads, yields one record per CDR3 protein. The table records 300,000 to 350,000 distinct CDR3 sequences, 15% to 20% of them present only once. The sequencing input was blood. All receptors come from a woman aged 50 to 60 with Graves' hyperthyroidism.

The chain carries TRBV20-1 and TRBJ2-1; TRBD2 matches at 8 bases. The CDR3 is made up of 16 amino acids. The ends lost 5 bases at V and 0 bases at J; junction bases unmatched: 9. CDR1 is DFQATT, CDR2 SNEGSKA, per germline (reference sequence). The CDR3 protein is CSADDPGTSSYNEQFF. The CDR3 bases are TGCAGTGCTGATGACCCCGGGACTAGCTCCTACAATGAGCAGTTCTTC.

There are many counts of this clonotype. V usage is TRBV2 and J usage is TRBJ1-2; unclear D gene. CDR1 is SNHLY, CDR2 FYNNEI, per germline. This CDR3 spans 16 amino acids. Trimming took 4 bases from V and 5 from J, leaving 20 bases between them. CDR3 DNA: TGTGCCAGCAGTGGGGTCGGAGGCCCTCAAAAGTATGGCTACACCTTC. Translating gives CASSGVGGPQKYGYTF.

This clonotype was detected many times. This chain links TRBV28 with TRBJ1-1, with TRBD1 matching over 7 bases. This CDR3 is 16 amino acids long. Germline loops: CDR1 MDHEN, CDR2 SYDVKM. The junction had 14 bases not matched to a gene; V was cut back by 10 bases and J by 0 bases. The CDR3 coding sequence is TGTGCCACCACCCCGAGGGGGCGATTGGTGAACACTGAAGCTTTCTTT. This translates into CATTPRGRLVNTEAFF.

The chain combines TRBV5-6 with TRBJ1-1, with D possibly TRBD1 on 5 matching bases. Germline CDR1 SGHDT, CDR2 YYEEEE. This CDR3 comprises 15 residues. The germline V and J ends were trimmed by 4 bases and 4 bases, with 17 bases remaining between them. CDR3 sequence reads: CASSPPPGRGTEAFF. The CDR3 coding sequence is TGTGCCAGCAGCCCACCCCCGGGAAGGGGCACTGAAGCTTTCTTT.

The J gene is TRBJ2-7, the V gene TRBV30; D is uncertain. Germline values: CDR1 GTSNPN, CDR2 SVGIG (reference sequence). V lost 5 bases and J lost 1, with 12 bases in between. CDR3 length: 13 amino acids. The CDR3 spells CAWFNRRSYEQYF. The CDR3, as DNA: TGTGCCTGGTTTAACCGCAGGTCCTACGAGCAGTACTTC.

The CDR3 protein is CASRDLGQYKNIQYF. CDR3 bases: TGTGCCAGCAGGGACCTAGGACAGTACAAAAACATTCAGTACTTC. The chain carries TRBV6-1 and TRBJ2-4, with D perhaps matching TRBD1 (6 bases). Trimming took 6 bases from V and 3 from J, leaving 15 bases between them. Germline V CDR1 and CDR2: MNHNS, SASEGT. The CDR3 has 15 residues.

This clonotype was found many times. This sequence joins TRBV10-1 and TRBJ1-5, with unresolved D. This CDR3 is 15 amino acids long. The germline V and J ends were trimmed by 7 bases and 3 bases, with 16 bases remaining between them. CDR1 is WNHNN, CDR2 SYGVQD, per germline (reference sequence). Here the CDR3 DNA reads TGCGCCAGCAACAGAAAGGGTTGGGTCAATCAGCCCCAGCATTTT. This codes for CASNRKGWVNQPQHF.

The chain recombines TRBV4-2 with TRBJ2-3, with 8 bases matching TRBD1. V gave up 6 bases and J gave up 5 bases; unmatched junction bases: 7. The CDR3 sequence is 14 residues long. Germline loops: CDR1 LGHNA, CDR2 YNFKEQ. The DNA for the CDR3 is TGTGCCAGCAGAGGGACAGGAGAACTAGATACGCAGTATTTT. Its protein product is CASRGTGELDTQYF.

This clonotype was detected ten times or more. The chain has TRBV15 and TRBJ2-1, with D unresolved. Germline V gene data show CDR1 as LNHNV and CDR2 as YYDKDF (reference sequence). The ends were cut back, 4 bases at V and 9 bases at J, with 13 bases in the middle. There are 13 residues in the CDR3. CDR3 amino acids: CATSNVRLGEQFF. The CDR3 nucleotides read TGTGCCACCAGCAACGTAAGGTTGGGTGAGCAGTTCTTC.

In this sample, this clonotype turned up many times. The rearrangement joins TRBV28 to TRBJ2-1; the match to TRBD2 covers 8 bases. The J segment lost 0 bases and the V segment lost 8 bases, leaving 3 bases of the junction unmatched. The CDR3 totals 14 residues. Germline V gene lookup returns CDR1 MDHEN and CDR2 SYDVKM. CDR3: CASQAGASYNEQFF. The CDR3 bases are TGTGCCAGCCAAGCGGGAGCCTCCTACAATGAGCAGTTCTTC.

This clonotype turned up a few times. V is TRBV7-8 and J is TRBJ2-7, with D perhaps matching TRBD2 (6 bases). Germline loops: CDR1 SGHVS, CDR2 FQNEAQ. V dropped 5 bases and J dropped 3 bases, with 20 bases sitting between them. The CDR3 has 16 residues. CDR3 in amino acids: CASSPAGQATFYEQYF. The CDR3 coding sequence is TGTGCCAGCAGCCCAGCGGGTCAGGCCACTTTCTACGAGCAGTACTTC.

The table lists this clonotype with many counts. The chain couples TRBV2 to TRBJ1-2, with 9 positions matching TRBD1. V trimming: 5 bases; J trimming: 5 bases; junction bases outside the gene matches: 9. This CDR3 comprises 15 residues. Germline loops: CDR1 SNHLY, CDR2 FYNNEI. CDR3 protein: CASSLLPTGGYGYTF. CDR3 DNA: TGTGCCAGCAGTCTCCTACCGACAGGGGGGTATGGCTACACCTTC.

This clonotype was observed at least ten times. J is TRBJ2-3 and V is TRBV20-1; 9 nucleotides match TRBD2. Germline CDR1 reads DFQATT; CDR2 reads SNEGSKA (reference sequence). V shed 5 bases, J shed 5 bases, and the junction held 11 bases outside the gene matches. CDR3 size: 15 residues. As DNA, the CDR3 is TGCAGTGCTCCGTTGCTAGCGGGGTCTCGAGATACGCAGTATTTT. It codes for CSAPLLAGSRDTQYF.

This clonotype was counted at least ten times. The chain uses TRBV11-1 and TRBJ2-1; TRBD1 agrees at 11 bases. This CDR3 spans 16 amino acids. Germline CDR1 reads SGHAT; CDR2 reads FQDESV (reference sequence). The V and J ends lost 1 base and 6 bases, in that order; junction bases with no gene match: 5. This CDR3 is CASSLGFGTGGNEQFF. CDR3 DNA: TGTGCCAGCAGCTTAGGGTTTGGGACAGGGGGCAATGAGCAGTTCTTC. Using reference TRBV11-1 and TRBJ2-1 for the parts outside the CDR3, the full variable domain is EAEVAQSPRYKITEKSQAVAFWCDPISGHATLYWYRQILGQGPELLVQFQDESVVDDSQLPKDRFSAERLKGVDSTLKIQPAELGDSAMYLCASSLGFGTGGNEQFFGPGTRLTVL.

This clonotype was recorded a few times. This chain joins TRBV5-1 and TRBJ1-2, with D hard to call. The CDR3 is made up of 11 amino acids. With 9 bases removed from V and 7 bases from J, the gap between germline ends came to 13 bases. Germline V lookup: CDR1 SGHRS, CDR2 YFSETQ. The CDR3 spells CATAVSRGYTF. In nucleotides, the CDR3 is TGCGCCACGGCCGTGAGCCGTGGCTACACCTTC. Full variable domain (rest looked up from reference TRBV5-1 and TRBJ1-2): KAGVTQTPRYLIKTRGQQVTLSCSPISGHRSVSWYQQTPGQGLQFLFEYFSETQRNKGNFPGRFSGRQFSNSRSEMNVSTLELGDSALYLCATAVSRGYTFGSGTRLTVV.

About this clonotype itself: One end of the junction fails to match germline, which may point to a read error. The chain couples TRBV11-2 to TRBJ1-2, with TRBD1 identical over 9 bases. Germline lookup yields CDR1 SGHAT and CDR2 FQNNGV. The CDR3 is made up of 15 amino acids. DNA for the CDR3: TGTGCCAGCAGCTTTCCGGGACAGGGTTCCTATGGCTACGCCTTC. Translated, it gives CASSFPGQGSYGYAF.

Points on this clonotype: With a much larger clone just one base away, this may be a read error. Given the absence of the conserved phenylalanine or tryptophan at the CDR3 end, a read error is likely. The chain couples TRBV12-3 or TRBV12-4 to TRBJ1-1; TRBD1 might be the D (6 bases). The CDR3 loop spans 13 amino acids. Trimming took off 6 bases at V and 4 bases at J, with 12 bases between the two ends. The CDR3 DNA sequence: TGTGCCAGCAGCACTGGACAGTTCACTGAAGCTTTCCTT. Protein product: CASSTGQFTEAFL.

J is TRBJ2-1 and V is TRBV10-2; 11 nucleotides agree with TRBD2. J was trimmed by 5 bases and V by 6 bases; bases with no gene match: 3. Germline loops: CDR1 WSHSY, CDR2 SAAADI. CDR3 length: 14 amino acids. CDR3 residues: CASRGLAVNNEQFF. CDR3 sequence (DNA): TGCGCCAGCAGGGGACTAGCGGTGAACAATGAGCAGTTCTTC.

There are many counts of this clonotype. V gene TRBV5-1 combines with J gene TRBJ2-1; tentatively, D is TRBD2 (5 bases). Deletions cut 2 bases from V and 6 bases from J, with 12 bases between. This CDR3 has 14 amino acids. The germline V gene encodes CDR1 SGHRS and CDR2 YFSETQ. DNA of the CDR3: TGCGCCAGCAGCTTAGAGGGCGTTTCCAATGAGCAGTTCTTC. As protein: CASSLEGVSNEQFF.

This clonotype appeared many times. The chain joins TRBV6-1 to TRBJ2-7; D gene unclear. Germline V gene sequence: CDR1 MNHNS, CDR2 SASEGT. V lost 5 bases to trimming and J lost 3 bases, with 11 bases between them. The CDR3 runs 13 residues. In DNA form, the CDR3 reads TGTGCCAGCAGTTCGGACCGAAACTACGAGCAGTACTTC. It specifies CASSSDRNYEQYF.

This clonotype came up many times. The chain links TRBV7-3 to TRBJ2-5, with TRBD2 matching over 13 bases. The germline V gene has CDR1 SGHTA and CDR2 FQGTGA. This CDR3 is built from 15 residues. Unmatched junction bases numbered 5, after V lost 5 bases and J lost 5 bases. CDR3 nucleotide sequence: TGTGCCAGCAGCCCAGGGGGACTAGCGGGGGAGACCCAGTACTTC. It is translated as CASSPGGLAGETQYF. Full variable domain (missing parts from reference TRBV7-3 and TRBJ2-5): GAGVSQTPSNKVTEKGKYVELRCDPISGHTALYWYRQSLGQGPEFLIYFQGTGAADDSGLPNDRFFAVRPEGSVSTLKIQRTERGDSAVYLCASSPGGLAGETQYFGPGTRLLVL.